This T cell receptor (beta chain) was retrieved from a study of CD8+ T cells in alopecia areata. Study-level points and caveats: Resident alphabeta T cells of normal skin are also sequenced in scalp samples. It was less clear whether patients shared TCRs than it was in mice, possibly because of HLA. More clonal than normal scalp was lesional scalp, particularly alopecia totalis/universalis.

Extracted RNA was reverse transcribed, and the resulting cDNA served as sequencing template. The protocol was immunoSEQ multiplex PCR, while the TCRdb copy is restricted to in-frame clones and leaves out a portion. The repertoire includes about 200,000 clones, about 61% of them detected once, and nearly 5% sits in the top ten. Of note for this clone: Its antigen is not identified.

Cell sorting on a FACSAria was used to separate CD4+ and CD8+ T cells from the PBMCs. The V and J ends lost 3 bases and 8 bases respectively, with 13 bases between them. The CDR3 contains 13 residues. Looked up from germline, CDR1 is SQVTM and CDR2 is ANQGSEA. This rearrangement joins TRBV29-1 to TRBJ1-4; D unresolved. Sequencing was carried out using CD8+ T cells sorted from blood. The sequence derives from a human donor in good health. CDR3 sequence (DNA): TGCAGCGTTGAGTCGGGATTAGGCGAAAAACTGTTTTTT. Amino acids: CSVESGLGEKLFF.